The 15 T cell receptor beta chains given below trace back to one sample, sequenced in a study of cytomegalovirus exposure and HLA in healthy donors. The PCR used 60 Vbeta and 13 Jbeta primers. Libraries were prepared by immunoSEQ multiplex PCR; TCRdb keeps only in-frame clonotypes and omits some of them. The repertoire holds some 200,000 clones, with more than 85% as singletons. Specimen: PBMCs. These receptors all come from a woman between 18 and 30 years old in good health and CMV-seronegative.

J is TRBJ1-4 and V is TRBV21-1; TRBD1, the table's D call, was not compared with the DNA. TRBV21-1 is classified as a pseudogene. The CDR3 is 16 residues long. CDR3 sequence (DNA): TGTGCCAGCAGCAAAGGCGGGCAGGGGACGAATGAAAAACTGTTTTTT. It encodes CASSKGGQGTNEKLFF.

The chain joins TRBV11-3 to TRBJ2-1, with TRBD1 matching over 8 bases. Germline assignment: CDR1 SGHNT and CDR2 YENEEA. V lost 7 bases and J lost 1; bases outside the gene matches: 21. This CDR3 contains 20 residues. CDR3 sequence reads: CASTPGTGPRGGGSYNEQFF. The CDR3 DNA reads as TGTGCCAGCACCCCTGGGACAGGTCCCCGGGGAGGCGGTTCCTACAATGAGCAGTTCTTC.

Comments on this clone: The same CDR3 also results from other DNA sequences found in this sample. This chain uses TRBV11-2 with TRBJ1-3; D might be TRBD1 (5 bases). V lost 4 bases and J 9 bases, leaving 16 bases between the germline ends. Looked up from germline, CDR1 is SGHAT and CDR2 is FQNNGV. The CDR3 extends over 14 amino acids. In nucleotides, the CDR3 is TGTGCCAGCAGCTCGCCACGGGGGAAGGGCACCATATATTTT. Translated: CASSSPRGKGTIYF.

The chain couples TRBV11-3 to TRBJ2-5, with D possibly TRBD2 on 6 matching bases. The V gene lost 5 bases and the J gene lost 7 bases, with 14 bases spanning the gap. The germline V gene encodes CDR1 SGHNT and CDR2 YENEEA. The CDR3 extends over 13 amino acids. This CDR3 reads CASSLGGTGTQYF. In DNA form, the CDR3 reads TGTGCCAGCAGCCTAGGTGGGACTGGGACCCAGTACTTC.

The chain recombines TRBV19 with TRBJ1-1, with no clear D. Germline V gene sequence: CDR1 LNHDA, CDR2 SQIVND (reference sequence). V was cut by 8 bases and J by 6 bases, with 22 bases left in between. The CDR3 sequence is 15 residues long. The CDR3 reads CASLQVSITAAEAFF. CDR3 bases: TGTGCCAGTTTGCAGGTTTCAATCACCGCCGCTGAAGCTTTCTTT.

The chain couples TRBV7-2 to TRBJ2-1; 13 bases match TRBD2. The V segment lost 5 bases and the J segment 3 bases; nucleotides outside the gene matches: 10. This CDR3 has 18 residues. Germline V gene sequence: CDR1 SGHTA, CDR2 FQGNSA. The CDR3 nucleotides are TGTGCCAGCAGCGCCGCCCCGACTAGCGGGAGGTTCTACAATGAGCAGTTCTTC. Its translation is CASSAAPTSGRFYNEQFF.

The genes are TRBV6-5 and TRBJ1-6, with D hard to call. The CDR3 is 14 amino acids. In germline, CDR1 is MNHEY, CDR2 SVGAGI. V lost 3 bases and J lost 3, with 6 bases in between. The CDR3 nucleotides read TGTGCCAGCAGTTATTCAGGCTATAATTCACCCCTCCACTTT. Its translation is CASSYSGYNSPLHF.

The chain couples TRBV29-1 to TRBJ2-4; 7 nucleotides agree with TRBD1. CDR1 SQVTM and CDR2 ANQGSEA come from the germline V gene. The CDR3 totals 13 residues. Trimming removed 1 base from V and 4 bases from J; junction bases left unmatched: 1. The CDR3 reads CSVEGQGKNIQYF. The CDR3 DNA follows: TGCAGCGTTGAAGGACAGGGAAAAAACATTCAGTACTTC.

The chain combines TRBV21-1 with TRBJ1-2; TRBD1 is taken as the D call from the table, unchecked against the DNA. TRBV21-1 is tagged as a pseudogene. This CDR3 has 16 amino acids. The CDR3 here is CASSKARDSETYGYTF. For the CDR3, the DNA is TGTGCCAGCAGCAAAGCAAGGGACAGTGAAACTTATGGCTACACCTTC.

In the case of this clone: The sample holds other DNA sequences that translate to the same CDR3. The CDR3 region has the DNA TGCGCCAGCAGCTTTAGTGGCACAGATACGCAGTATTTT. Its translation: CASSFSGTDTQYF. The chain joins TRBV5-1 to TRBJ2-3; D gene uncertain. The CDR3 contains 13 residues. Germline lookup yields CDR1 SGHRS and CDR2 YFSETQ. With 2 bases removed from V and 1 base from J, the gap between germline ends came to 5 bases.

The chain couples TRBV7-9 to TRBJ1-2; TRBD1 might be the D (5 bases). There are 14 residues in the CDR3. Germline CDR1 and CDR2: SEHNR and FQNEAQ (reference sequence). V gave up 6 bases and J gave up 1 base, with 12 bases separating them. CDR3 sequence (DNA): TGTGCCAGCAGACCTTTTCAGGGTAACTATGGCTACACCTTC. Translation gives CASRPFQGNYGYTF.

The rearrangement uses TRBV27 and TRBJ1-2, with TRBD1 matching 8 bases. The CDR3 consists of 18 residues. CDR1 is MNHEY, CDR2 SMNVEV, per germline (reference sequence). V shed 2 bases, J shed 1 base, and the junction held 12 bases outside the gene matches. The CDR3 coding sequence is TGTGCCAGCAGTTTAGGCAGGGGGCGCCCTCCGGATAACTATGGCTACACCTTC. Protein: CASSLGRGRPPDNYGYTF.

The chain employs TRBV11-3 and TRBJ2-1, with 12 bases aligning to TRBD2. CDR3 length equals 16 residues. The J segment lost 9 bases and the V segment lost 5 bases, leaving 11 bases of the junction unmatched. The germline V gene has CDR1 SGHNT and CDR2 YENEEA. CDR3 DNA: TGTGCCAGCAGCGCAATATCTAGCGGGGGGGTGGGTGAGCAGTTCTTC. Its translation is CASSAISSGGVGEQFF.

The rearrangement joins TRBV7-8 to TRBJ2-7, with 15 positions matching TRBD2. The CDR3 sequence is 19 residues long. Germline V gene data show CDR1 as SGHVS and CDR2 as FQNEAQ. The J segment lost 2 bases and the V segment lost 0 bases, leaving 8 bases of the junction unmatched. CDR3 sequence reads: CASSLAGLAGGRSPYEQYF. The CDR3 DNA reads as TGTGCCAGCAGCTTAGCTGGACTAGCGGGAGGGCGATCGCCCTACGAGCAGTACTTC.

The chain links TRBV5-1 to TRBJ1-3, with a possible D match to TRBD1 (6 bases). Trimming removed 4 bases at V and 4 bases at J, with 12 bases between. The length of the CDR3 is 14 residues. Germline V gene data show CDR1 as SGHRS and CDR2 as YFSETQ. This CDR3 is CASSPWTAGNTIYF. CDR3 nucleotide sequence: TGCGCCAGCAGCCCCTGGACAGCCGGAAACACCATATATTTT. Supplemented by reference TRBV5-1 and TRBJ1-3, the full variable domain reads KAGVTQTPRYLIKTRGQQVTLSCSPISGHRSVSWYQQTPGQGLQFLFEYFSETQRNKGNFPGRFSGRQFSNSRSEMNVSTLELGDSALYLCASSPWTAGNTIYFGEGSWLTVV.